This is a list of T cell receptor beta chains from one sample in a study of T cell changes during pregnancy in multiple sclerosis. Using immunoSEQ multiplex PCR, the repertoire was profiled, and TCRdb retains in-frame clones only, with some absent. The sample records around 60,000 clones, 80% to 90% being singletons. The sample was peripheral blood, taken in the first trimester of pregnancy. Source of these receptors: a female donor with multiple sclerosis, enrolled in a pregnancy study. CDR3s include the opening cysteine and the closing phenylalanine or tryptophan. D genes are given only for firm matches. Size is omitted from some rows. Given values are once, few, many or a class for expanded clones.

v_gene,j_gene,d_gene,abundance,CDR3aa,CDR3nt
TRBV19,TRBJ1-1,NA,NA,CASSNYRVGDTEAFF,TGTGCCAGTAGTAACTACAGGGTAGGGGACACTGAAGCTTTCTTT
TRBV2,TRBJ2-7,TRBD1,few,CASSGQGAEQYF,TGTGCCAGCAGTGGACAGGGTGCCGAGCAGTACTTC
TRBV6-6,TRBJ1-2,NA,NA,CASSTDQGTYGYTF,TGTGCCAGCAGTACAGATCAGGGGACCTATGGCTACACCTTC
TRBV4-3,TRBJ1-1,TRBD1,NA,CASSLQGGTEAFF,TGCGCCAGCAGCCTACAGGGGGGTACTGAAGCTTTCTTT
TRBV7-2,TRBJ1-3,NA,once,CASSYLRLYEGNTIYF,TGTGCCAGCAGCTACCTCCGACTATATGAGGGAAACACCATATATTTT
TRBV19,TRBJ2-5,TRBD1,NA,CASGGQGLGETQYF,TGTGCCAGTGGGGGACAGGGCCTCGGGGAGACCCAGTACTTC
TRBV4-1,TRBJ1-5,NA,NA,CASSQARGASNQPQHF,TGCGCCAGCAGCCAAGCCAGGGGCGCTAGCAATCAGCCCCAGCATTTT
TRBV19,TRBJ1-1,NA,NA,CASSILGGTEAFF,TGTGCCAGTAGTATCTTGGGGGGTACTGAAGCTTTCTTT
TRBV6-4,TRBJ2-1,TRBD2,NA,CASSLRGDSYNEQFF,TGTGCCAGCAGCCTCCGGGGGGACTCCTACAATGAGCAGTTCTTC
TRBV18,TRBJ1-2,NA,NA,CASSPREGRRPYGYTF,TGTGCCAGCTCACCACGGGAGGGCCGACGACCTTATGGCTACACCTTC
TRBV6-1,TRBJ1-3,TRBD1,NA,CASSEALRGQGAQGNTIYF,TGTGCCAGCAGTGAAGCGCTTCGGGGACAGGGGGCGCAGGGAAACACCATATATTTT
TRBV18,TRBJ1-2,NA,NA,CASSRTETNYGYTF,TGTGCCAGCTCCAGGACAGAGACCAACTATGGCTACACCTTC
TRBV6-5,TRBJ1-1,NA,NA,CASSYRGNTEAFF,TGTGCCAGCAGTTACCGGGGGAACACTGAAGCTTTCTTT
TRBV15,TRBJ1-4,NA,NA,CATSSRRGALNEKLFF,TGTGCCACCAGCAGTAGACGTGGGGCCCTAAATGAAAAACTGTTTTTT
TRBV10-3,TRBJ2-6,NA,NA,CAISTSSGANVLTF,TGTGCCATCAGCACTAGCTCTGGGGCCAACGTCCTGACTTTC
TRBV4-1,TRBJ2-5,TRBD2,NA,CASSQDWIAGGRNPETQYF,TGCGCCAGCAGCCAAGATTGGATAGCGGGAGGACGTAACCCAGAGACCCAGTACTTC
TRBV19,TRBJ2-1,NA,NA,CASTGYNEQFF,TGTGCCAGTACGGGGTACAATGAGCAGTTCTTC
TRBV18,TRBJ1-1,NA,NA,CASSPIPQGTNTEAFF,TGTGCCAGCTCACCAATCCCGCAGGGGACGAACACTGAAGCTTTCTTT
TRBV10-3,TRBJ2-7,NA,NA,CAAQRQQEDEQYF,TGTGCCGCACAACGACAACAAGAAGACGAGCAGTACTTC
TRBV7-9,TRBJ2-2,NA,NA,CASTPPGHLSRGTGELFF,TGTGCCAGCACGCCCCCGGGACACCTTTCCCGGGGCACCGGGGAGCTGTTTTTT
TRBV9,TRBJ1-4,TRBD1,NA,CASSPDRGLGKLFF,TGTGCCAGCAGCCCCGACAGGGGGCTTGGAAAACTGTTTTTT
TRBV6-5,TRBJ1-1,NA,NA,CASSFRGIRTEAFF,TGTGCCAGCAGTTTCAGGGGAATCCGGACTGAAGCTTTCTTT
TRBV5-1,TRBJ1-5,NA,once,CASSLAGIRNQPQHF,TGCGCCAGCAGCTTGGCCGGGATCCGCAATCAGCCCCAGCATTTT
TRBV7-9,TRBJ1-4,TRBD1,NA,CASSPQGASNEKLFF,TGTGCCAGCAGCCCACAGGGGGCGTCTAATGAAAAACTGTTTTTT
TRBV12-5,TRBJ2-1,TRBD2,NA,CASGLWTSGINEQFF,TGTGCTAGTGGTTTGTGGACTAGCGGGATCAATGAGCAGTTCTTC
TRBV2,TRBJ2-5,NA,NA,CASRDLRTRLQETQYF,TGTGCCAGCAGGGACCTAAGGACTCGCCTACAAGAGACCCAGTACTTC
TRBV19,TRBJ1-4,NA,few,CASSRGPGEKLFF,TGTGCCAGTAGTAGGGGCCCCGGAGAAAAACTGTTTTTT
TRBV5-1,TRBJ1-5,NA,NA,CASSLGQPYQPQHF,TGCGCCAGCAGCTTGGGACAGCCTTATCAGCCCCAGCATTTT
TRBV7-2,TRBJ1-4,NA,NA,CASSSGIPNEKLFF,TGTGCCAGCAGCTCGGGGATTCCTAATGAAAAACTGTTTTTT
TRBV5-1,TRBJ1-4,NA,NA,CASSPGNLVSRINEKLFF,TGCGCCAGCAGCCCGGGTAATTTGGTCAGCCGTATAAATGAAAAACTGTTTTTT
TRBV5-6,TRBJ2-3,TRBD2,NA,CASKTGLVGDTQYF,TGTGCCAGCAAAACTGGACTAGTTGGGGATACGCAGTATTTT
TRBV19,TRBJ1-6,NA,NA,CASSIGEIYNSPLHF,TGTGCCAGTAGTATAGGGGAGATCTATAATTCACCCCTCCACTTT
TRBV5-1,TRBJ1-5,TRBD1,NA,CASSLGQGAEGPQHF,TGCGCCAGCAGCTTGGGTCAGGGGGCCGAGGGGCCCCAGCATTTT
TRBV30,TRBJ2-7,TRBD2,NA,CAWSVGASGGYEQYF,TGTGCCTGGAGTGTAGGAGCTAGCGGGGGCTACGAGCAGTACTTC
TRBV5-1,TRBJ2-5,NA,once,CASSDQGIRETQYF,TGCGCCAGCAGCGATCAGGGGATTCGAGAGACCCAGTACTTC
TRBV11-2,TRBJ2-1,NA,NA,CASSGIQGHEQFF,TGTGCCAGCAGCGGTATCCAGGGCCATGAGCAGTTCTTC
TRBV5-1,TRBJ2-4,NA,NA,CASKGIAKNIQYF,TGCGCCAGCAAGGGGATAGCCAAAAACATTCAGTACTTC
TRBV25-1,TRBJ2-7,TRBD1,once,CASSDPGTGVYEQYF,TGTGCCAGCAGTGATCCTGGGACAGGGGTCTACGAGCAGTACTTC
TRBV11-2,TRBJ2-4,TRBD2,once,CASSTRTSGAKNIQYF,TGTGCCAGCAGCACCCGGACTAGCGGAGCCAAAAACATTCAGTACTTC
TRBV29-1,TRBJ2-3,NA,NA,CSVEARPTDTQYF,TGCAGCGTTGAGGCCAGGCCCACAGATACGCAGTATTTT
TRBV11-2,TRBJ1-2,NA,NA,CASSLALGGALGGYTF,TGTGCCAGCAGCTTAGCGTTGGGGGGGGCCTTGGGCGGCTACACCTTC
TRBV4-3,TRBJ1-6,NA,NA,CASSQDPGSGSPLHF,TGCGCCAGCAGCCAAGATCCGGGAAGTGGGTCACCCCTCCACTTT
TRBV7-3,TRBJ1-2,NA,once,CASSLKPGVDGYTF,TGTGCCAGCAGCTTAAAGCCGGGAGTCGATGGCTACACCTTC
TRBV12-5,TRBJ1-2,TRBD1,NA,CASGDWDRFPYGYTF,TGTGCTAGTGGCGACTGGGACAGATTCCCCTATGGCTACACCTTC
TRBV4-1,TRBJ2-7,TRBD2,NA,CASSFKTSGGYEQYF,TGCGCCAGCAGCTTCAAGACTAGCGGAGGTTACGAGCAGTACTTC
TRBV6-6,TRBJ1-2,NA,NA,CASSIGQGGNYGYTF,TGTGCCAGCAGCATAGGGCAGGGCGGTAACTATGGCTACACCTTC
TRBV2,TRBJ2-1,NA,NA,CASLASVYNEQFF,TGTGCCAGCTTGGCTAGCGTCTACAATGAGCAGTTCTTC
TRBV30,TRBJ2-1,TRBD2,NA,CAWSTSGDSYNEQFF,TGTGCCTGGAGTACTAGCGGAGACTCCTACAATGAGCAGTTCTTC
TRBV6-4,TRBJ2-3,NA,NA,CASSFSGADTQYF,TGTGCCAGCAGCTTCTCCGGTGCAGATACGCAGTATTTT
TRBV5-8,TRBJ2-1,TRBD1,NA,CASSIRTGQGHNEQFF,TGTGCCAGCAGCATCAGAACGGGACAGGGCCACAATGAGCAGTTCTTC
TRBV7-2,TRBJ2-5,TRBD2,NA,CASSKGLAGPQETQYF,TGTGCCAGCAGCAAAGGACTAGCGGGGCCCCAAGAGACCCAGTACTTC
TRBV6-1,TRBJ2-7,NA,NA,CASSVTDFYEQYF,TGTGCCAGCAGTGTGACAGATTTCTACGAGCAGTACTTC
TRBV5-4,TRBJ2-1,NA,NA,CASSLRVWQGNEQFF,TGTGCCAGCAGCTTGAGGGTCTGGCAGGGGAATGAGCAGTTCTTC
TRBV19,TRBJ1-1,NA,NA,CASSIRGDTEAFF,TGTGCCAGTAGTATCAGGGGTGACACTGAAGCTTTCTTT
TRBV5-6,TRBJ2-3,TRBD1,NA,CASTDLLQTGGSTDTQYF,TGTGCCAGCACCGACCTTCTTCAGACAGGGGGAAGCACAGATACGCAGTATTTT
TRBV5-1,TRBJ2-7,TRBD1,NA,CASSLDRMGQGAYEQYF,TGCGCCAGCAGCTTGGATCGGATGGGACAGGGAGCCTACGAGCAGTACTTC
TRBV29-1,TRBJ1-2,TRBD1,NA,CSGAGGRGYTF,TGCAGCGGGGCAGGGGGCCGTGGCTACACCTTC
TRBV5-1,TRBJ2-5,TRBD1,NA,CASSLLTGVQETQYF,TGCGCCAGCAGCTTGTTGACAGGGGTCCAAGAGACCCAGTACTTC
TRBV6-6,TRBJ1-2,NA,NA,CASSAGRTNYGYTF,TGTGCCAGCAGTGCGGGGCGGACGAACTATGGCTACACCTTC